This T cell receptor (beta chain) is drawn from a study of T cell repertoires in cytomegalovirus infection. Study context: Recently identified HLA-C-restricted CMV epitopes were among the peptides used. Findings of the study overall: There were carriers of CMV plus the relevant HLA, and cumulative public TCR beta family frequency identified them. Predominance within the ex vivo response was attributable to HLA-C-restricted CMV-specific TCR beta clonotypes.

The table lists this clonotype with a few counts. The antigen is undetermined. The CDR3 sequence is 16 residues long. Germline lookup yields CDR1 SEHNR and CDR2 FQNEAQ (reference sequence). Trimming stripped 3 bases from V and 0 bases from J, with 9 bases between. Each CDR3 protein gets one entry after TCRdb re-called the reads with MiXCR. Among about 830,000 distinct CDR3 sequences listed, 30% to 35% were seen once. Sequences were derived from cultured CD8+ T cells from PBMCs, sampled from culture after CMV antigen stimulation. This chain links TRBV7-9 with TRBJ1-6; D not resolved. This TCR was sampled from a human donor in good health (CMV status not recorded). Some clones in this sample may be carry-over from other donors' samples. The CDR3 DNA is TGTGCCAGCAGCTTCCTTGGGAGCTCCTATAATTCACCCCTCCACTTT. Encoded protein: CASSFLGSSYNSPLHF.